This TCR beta chain was sequenced in a study of blood T cell repertoires in COVID-19. Overall study: PBMCs, B-cell-depleted T cells, or T cells provided the cDNA or gDNA that made up the material.

CDR3 length equals 14 residues. V lost 8 bases, J lost 2 bases, and 13 bases lay in between. In germline, CDR1 is MNHNY, CDR2 SVGAGI (reference sequence). Clones were sequenced by immunoSEQ multiplex PCR, and TCRdb holds only the in-frame ones, with some missing. The sample contains under 300,000 clones, 75% to 90% of which appear only once. The sequence was obtained from a woman in her sixties or seventies with COVID-19, enrolled during active disease. The specimen sequenced was peripheral blood. The chain combines TRBV6-6 with TRBJ2-1, with D tentatively TRBD1 (6 bases). The CDR3 DNA reads as TGTGCCAGCCAAAACAGGGAAACCTACAATGAGCAGTTCTTC. Its translation is CASQNRETYNEQFF.